This T cell receptor beta chain was captured in a study of monozygotic twins with inflammatory bowel disease. Following a re-call of the 5' RACE reads, TCRdb has one entry per CDR3 protein and lacks DNA. In all, the sample yields some 300,000 distinct CDR3 sequences. This CDR3 is 15 amino acids long. CDR1 DFQATT and CDR2 SNEGSKA come from the germline V gene (reference sequence). The chain combines TRBV20-1 with TRBJ2-4; absent DNA, TCRdb's TRBD1 call cannot be checked. Sequenced: blood. This receptor was identified in a human donor with ulcerative colitis or Crohn's disease, or a healthy co-twin of an affected twin (not recorded which). CDR3 residues: CSATGQGLAKNIQYF.